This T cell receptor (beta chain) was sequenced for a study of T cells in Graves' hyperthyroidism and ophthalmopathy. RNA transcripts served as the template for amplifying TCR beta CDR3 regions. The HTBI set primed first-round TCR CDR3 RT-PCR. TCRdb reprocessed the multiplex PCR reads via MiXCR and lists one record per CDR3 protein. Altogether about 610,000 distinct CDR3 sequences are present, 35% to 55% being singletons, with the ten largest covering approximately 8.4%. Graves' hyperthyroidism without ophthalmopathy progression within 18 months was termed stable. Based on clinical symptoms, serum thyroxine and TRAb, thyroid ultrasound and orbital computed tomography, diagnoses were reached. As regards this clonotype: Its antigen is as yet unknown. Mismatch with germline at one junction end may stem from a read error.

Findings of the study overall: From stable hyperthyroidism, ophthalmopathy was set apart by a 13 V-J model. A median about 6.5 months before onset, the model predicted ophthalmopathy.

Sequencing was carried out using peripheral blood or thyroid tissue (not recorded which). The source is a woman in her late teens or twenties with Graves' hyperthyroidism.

The CDR3 bases are TGTGCCAGCCGCTTTGCAGGGCCGGGATACGAGCAGTACTTC. The encoded protein is CASRFAGPGYEQYF. The chain couples TRBV7-9 to TRBJ2-7; the D call may be TRBD1 or TRBD2 (5 bases each). CDR1 SEHNR and CDR2 FQNEAQ come from the germline V gene (reference sequence). This CDR3 has 14 residues.